One and the same sample provided the 10 T cell receptor beta chains below, sequenced in a study of identical twins (dated by TCRdb to the mid-2010s). Libraries were built with 5' RACE. Data came from an Illumina HiSeq 2000. TCRdb itself trimmed the public reads at Q25 with fastp, ran MiXCR and retained productive beta chains. One record per CDR3 amino acid sequence lists the most common genes and DNA. The sample profile shows more than 250,000 distinct CDR3 sequences; 8% to 9% of them were found once. Together, the top ten hold approximately 2% of the sample. In addition, the sample was reused for a study of yellow fever vaccine responses in identical twins.

The specimen was memory (CD45RO+) T cells sorted from blood. This specimen's cell subset or site label, per the study, means: CD45RO+ enriched T cells. These receptor sequences come from a woman under 30 in good health.

This clonotype was seen only a few times. The chain has TRBV10-2 and TRBJ1-4; 9 bases map to TRBD1. This CDR3 region has 15 residues. J was trimmed by 8 bases and V by 6 bases; bases with no gene match: 10. Germline-derived CDR1 and CDR2 are WSHSY and SAAADI. This CDR3 reads CASSQLGQGNEKLFF. CDR3 DNA sequence: TGCGCCAGCAGCCAATTGGGACAGGGTAACGAAAAACTGTTTTTT.

At least ten counts were recorded for this clonotype. The rearrangement links TRBV12-3 or TRBV12-4 to TRBJ1-2, with 7 bases that match TRBD1. The CDR3 consists of 15 residues. Trimming cost V 3 bases and J 4 bases; bases outside gene matches: 8. CDR3: CASSFSTGRRYGYTF. The CDR3, as DNA: TGTGCCAGCAGTTTTTCGACAGGGCGGCGCTATGGCTACACCTTC.

The chain uses TRBV6-1 and TRBJ2-5, with D perhaps matching TRBD1 (5 bases). The CDR3 totals 15 residues. V gave up 6 bases and J gave up 2 bases, with 16 bases separating them. The V gene's germline CDR1 is MNHNS and CDR2 SASEGT. Written as DNA, the CDR3 is TGTGCCAGCAGCCAAAAGGGGTACGGACAAGAGACCCAGTACTTC. Translation gives CASSQKGYGQETQYF.

The chain employs TRBV24-1 and TRBJ2-5; 13 positions agree with TRBD2. CDR1 and CDR2 from the germline V gene are KGHDR and SFDVKD. The J segment lost 5 bases and the V segment lost 4 bases, leaving 6 bases of the junction unmatched. This CDR3 contains 16 residues. CDR3 in DNA: TGTGCCACCAGTGACCATGGACTAGCGGGAGTTGAGACCCAGTACTTC. Translating gives CATSDHGLAGVETQYF.

The chain carries TRBV18 and TRBJ2-1, with TRBD1 identical over 8 bases. Germline CDR1 is KGHSH and CDR2 is LQKENI. This CDR3 is built from 15 residues. J lost 3 bases, V lost 2 bases, and 3 bases had no gene match. CDR3 region: CASSPGDRIYNEQFF. The CDR3 nucleotides are TGTGCCAGCTCACCAGGGGACAGGATCTACAATGAGCAGTTCTTC.

The rearrangement links TRBV20-1 to TRBJ1-6; D possibly corresponds to TRBD1 (6 bases). CDR3 length: 18 residues. Trimming left V 0 bases short and J 0 bases short, with 15 bases between. In germline, CDR1 is DFQATT, CDR2 SNEGSKA (reference sequence). The CDR3 sequence is CSARDTDRLSSYNSPLHF. The CDR3 DNA is TGCAGTGCTAGAGATACGGACAGACTGAGCTCCTATAATTCACCCCTCCACTTT.

The chain links TRBV25-1 to TRBJ1-2; TRBD1 matches 7 bases. With V trimmed by 6 bases and J by 0 bases, 4 bases remained unmatched. CDR3 length: 14 amino acids. Germline V gene lookup returns CDR1 MGHDK and CDR2 SYGVNS. DNA for the CDR3: TGTGCCAGCAGCGAACAGGGGACTAACTATGGCTACACCTTC. Protein: CASSEQGTNYGYTF.

In this sample, this clonotype turned up a few times. The rearrangement links TRBV24-1 to TRBJ1-5; 7 bases match TRBD1. Germline V gives CDR1 KGHDR, CDR2 SFDVKD. V was pared by 1 base and J by 8 bases, with 1 base of the junction left unmatched. The CDR3 sequence is 13 residues long. The DNA of the CDR3 is TGTGCCACCAGTGATTTCGGGACAGAGCCCCAGCATTTT. Protein product: CATSDFGTEPQHF.

The sample holds many counts of this clonotype. The chain is built from TRBV29-1 and TRBJ2-7; TRBD1 or TRBD2 may be the D gene (5 bases each). V gave up 6 bases and J gave up 2 bases, with 11 bases separating them. Germline CDR1 and CDR2: SQVTM and ANQGSEA. This CDR3 region has 12 residues. This chain's CDR3 is CSVGTATYEQYF. The CDR3 nucleotides are TGCAGCGTGGGGACGGCTACCTACGAGCAGTACTTC.

The rearrangement uses TRBV10-3 and TRBJ2-5; TRBD1 aligns across 12 bases. The CDR3 runs to 16 residues. The trim removed 0 bases at V and 5 bases at J, leaving 4 bases unmatched. Germline-derived CDR1 and CDR2 are ENHRY and SYGVKD. CDR3 amino acids: CAISESGTGGWETQYF. The CDR3 region has the DNA TGTGCCATCAGTGAGTCAGGGACAGGGGGCTGGGAGACCCAGTACTTC.